Sequencing of this T cell receptor (beta chain) was carried out in a study of shared clonotypes between healthy human individuals. General study results and limits: Sampling covered nothing but blood. Tissue TCR repertoires likely differ from those found in blood.

Execution of the assay was at deep level. Some clones are missing from TCRdb's copy, which holds only in-frame ones; the method was immunoSEQ multiplex PCR. Of about 2.1 million clones in the sample, about 93% are singletons; the top ten hold more than 1.5%. Trimming stripped 8 bases from V and 7 bases from J, with 15 bases between. CDR1 and CDR2 from the germline V gene are MGHRA and YSYEKL. The CDR3 has 13 amino acids. To note about this clone: Its target is not known.

Selected positively for CCR7 and CD45RO-negative, naive CD8 cells excluded terminally differentiated effector memory CD45RA+ cells. The sample comprised naive CD8+ T cells from PBMCs. The TCR sequence derives from a man aged 18-30 years in good health. Some clones in this sample may be carry-over from other donors' samples. This chain links TRBV4-1 with TRBJ2-1; perhaps TRBD1 as D (6 bases). The CDR3 protein is CASARTVGNEQFF. CDR3 DNA sequence: TGCGCCAGCGCTCGGACAGTCGGAAATGAGCAGTTCTTC.